This record covers a single T cell receptor beta chain. This entry comes from a study of blood T cell repertoires in COVID-19. Repertoires were generated with immunoSEQ multiplex PCR, while TCRdb's copy carries only in-frame clones and drops some. The table has 250,000 to 300,000 clones, 85% to 90% seen once. V shed 5 bases and J 0 bases; nucleotides not matched to a gene: 9. Germline V gene data show CDR1 as LNHDA and CDR2 as SQIVND (reference sequence). The CDR3 totals 16 residues. Specimen: peripheral blood. The receptor was isolated from a woman aged 25 to 45 with COVID-19, enrolled during active disease. The chain links TRBV19 to TRBJ1-1; TRBD1 matches at 7 bases. The CDR3 DNA is TGTGCCAGTAGTTACCCCTGGGACAGAATGAACACTGAAGCTTTCTTT. Translating it yields CASSYPWDRMNTEAFF. The whole variable domain, remainder taken from reference TRBV19 and TRBJ1-1, is DGGITQSPKYLFRKEGQNVTLSCEQNLNHDAMYWYRQDPGQGLRLIYYSQIVNDFQKGDIAEGYSVSREKKESFPLTVTSAQKNPTAFYLCASSYPWDRMNTEAFFGQGTRLTVV.